These 17 T cell receptor beta chains share one sample of origin, sequenced in a study of cytomegalovirus exposure and HLA in healthy donors. A multiplex PCR was run with 60 Vbeta primers and 13 Jbeta primers. Assay used: immunoSEQ multiplex PCR; TCRdb lists only in-frame clones, some missing. The sample lists 100,000 to 150,000 clones; 80% were seen once. Sequenced sample: PBMCs. The source is a man younger than 45 in good health and CMV-seropositive.

The chain is built from TRBV19 and TRBJ1-2, with 10 bases fitting TRBD1. Germline V CDR1 and CDR2: LNHDA, SQIVND (reference sequence). V trimming: 6 bases; J trimming: 5 bases; junction bases outside the gene matches: 6. This CDR3 is built from 14 residues. Here the CDR3 DNA reads TGTGCCAGTAGCACGACGGGACAGGGGTATGGCTACACCTTC. This sequence encodes CASSTTGQGYGYTF. The full variable domain, in which reference TRBV19 and TRBJ1-2 provide the parts outside the CDR3, is DGGITQSPKYLFRKEGQNVTLSCEQNLNHDAMYWYRQDPGQGLRLIYYSQIVNDFQKGDIAEGYSVSREKKESFPLTVTSAQKNPTAFYLCASSTTGQGYGYTFGSGTRLTVV.

This chain uses TRBV14 with TRBJ1-6; a possible D gene is TRBD1 (5 bases). The CDR3 is made up of 15 amino acids. The germline gives CDR1 SGHDN, CDR2 FVKESK. The germline V and J ends were trimmed by 2 bases and 9 bases, with 14 bases remaining between them. CDR3: CASSQNSGSPSPLHF. As DNA, the CDR3 is TGTGCCAGCAGCCAAAATTCAGGGTCTCCTTCACCCCTCCACTTT.

V is TRBV27 and J is TRBJ1-4; D is undetermined. Germline values: CDR1 MNHEY, CDR2 SMNVEV (reference sequence). The CDR3 loop spans 13 amino acids. V was cut by 6 bases and J by 4 bases, with 9 bases left in between. The CDR3, as DNA: TGTGCCAGCAGGGGCGGGAATAATGAAAAACTGTTTTTT. This translates into CASRGGNNEKLFF.

This clone was picked up a small number of times. The chain combines TRBV28 with TRBJ1-2; the D gene is possibly TRBD1 (6 bases). The germline V and J ends were trimmed by 6 bases and 4 bases, with 18 bases remaining between them. In germline, CDR1 is MDHEN, CDR2 SYDVKM. The CDR3 totals 15 residues. Written as DNA, the CDR3 is TGTGCCAGCAGACCCCCGGACAGAAAAAGCTATGGCTACACCTTC. Translating it yields CASRPPDRKSYGYTF.

This chain links TRBV2 with TRBJ1-2; D gene unclear. V lost 7 bases, J lost 0 bases, and 9 bases lay in between. Looked up from germline, CDR1 is SNHLY and CDR2 is FYNNEI. This CDR3 is built from 13 residues. The CDR3 region has the DNA TGTGCCAGCAATGTCCTAGCTAACTATGGCTACACCTTC. Translated, it gives CASNVLANYGYTF.

The chain carries TRBV7-2 and TRBJ2-1; 7 positions agree with TRBD1. CDR3 size: 13 residues. The V segment lost 5 bases and the J segment 10 bases; nucleotides outside the gene matches: 8. Germline lookup yields CDR1 SGHTA and CDR2 FQGNSA. CDR3 in amino acids: CASSTSGGGEQFF. The CDR3 region has the DNA TGTGCCAGCAGCACCTCAGGGGGTGGAGAGCAGTTCTTC.

The chain is built from TRBV6-5 and TRBJ1-4; tentative D call: TRBD1 (5 bases). From germline, CDR1 is MNHEY and CDR2 SVGAGI. The CDR3 loop spans 15 amino acids. V lost 5 bases and J 1 base, leaving 11 bases between the germline ends. In DNA form, the CDR3 reads TGTGCCAGCAGTGGGGGGACCGAAACTAATGAAAAACTGTTTTTT. Its protein is CASSGGTETNEKLFF.

This chain connects TRBV10-3 to TRBJ2-2, with D perhaps matching TRBD1 (5 bases). CDR3 length: 17 residues. Between the trimmed V and J ends, which lost 4 bases and 3 bases, there was a span of 18 bases. CDR1 is ENHRY and CDR2 is SYGVKD in the germline V gene. The CDR3 loop reads CAISALGEGADTGELFF. As DNA, the CDR3 is TGTGCCATCAGTGCCCTAGGAGAAGGGGCGGACACCGGGGAGCTGTTTTTT.

This rearrangement joins TRBV14 to TRBJ1-2, with TRBD1 identical over 9 bases. Germline V gene data show CDR1 as SGHDN and CDR2 as FVKESK. The length of the CDR3 is 16 residues. The trim removed 3 bases at V and 2 bases at J, leaving 7 bases unmatched. DNA of the CDR3: TGTGCCAGCAGCCAGCCGATCGGGACAGGGAACTATGGCTACACCTTC. Translated: CASSQPIGTGNYGYTF. Full variable domain (remainder filled in from reference TRBV14 and TRBJ1-2): EAGVTQFPSHSVIEKGQTVTLRCDPISGHDNLYWYRRVMGKEIKFLLHFVKESKQDESGMPNNRFLAERTGGTYSTLKVQPAELEDSGVYFCASSQPIGTGNYGYTFGSGTRLTVV.

This clone was picked up one time. The chain carries TRBV4-1 and TRBJ2-2; tentative D call: TRBD1 (6 bases). Germline V lookup: CDR1 MGHRA, CDR2 YSYEKL. There are 15 residues in the CDR3. Trimming took off 4 bases at V and 4 bases at J, with 13 bases between the two ends. This chain's CDR3 is CASSPGHRSTGELFF. DNA for the CDR3: TGCGCCAGCAGCCCGGGACACAGGAGCACCGGGGAGCTGTTTTTT.

The rearrangement uses TRBV6-1 and TRBJ1-5, with D possibly matching TRBD1 (5 bases). Germline V lookup: CDR1 MNHNS, CDR2 SASEGT. V was pared by 2 bases and J by 2 bases, with 10 bases between. This CDR3 spans 15 amino acids. The CDR3 bases are TGTGCCAGCAGTGAACGGTGGGGGGGCAATCAGCCCCAGCATTTT. Protein sequence: CASSERWGGNQPQHF.

This rearrangement joins TRBV5-1 to TRBJ2-1, with TRBD2 matching over 7 bases. Germline loops: CDR1 SGHRS, CDR2 YFSETQ. After removal of 0 bases from V and 6 bases from J, the junction contained 18 bases not matched to a gene. The CDR3 contains 19 residues. CDR3 protein: CASSLALSFTSVAGNEQFF. CDR3 nucleotides: TGCGCCAGCAGCTTGGCCCTCTCGTTTACTAGCGTTGCTGGCAATGAGCAGTTCTTC.

V is TRBV6-5 and J is TRBJ1-5, with D uncertain. The V and J ends lost 0 bases and 7 bases respectively, with 10 bases between them. Germline V CDR1 and CDR2: MNHEY, SVGAGI. The CDR3 consists of 14 residues. For the CDR3, the DNA is TGTGCCAGCAGTTACTCCGGGGTAGACCAGCCCCAGCATTTT. It encodes CASSYSGVDQPQHF.

The V call is TRBV13, the J call TRBJ2-3; D is perhaps TRBD2 (5 bases). Trimming removed 5 bases from V and 0 bases from J, with 15 bases in between. Germline V gene lookup returns CDR1 PRHDT and CDR2 FYEKMQ (reference sequence). There are 16 residues in the CDR3. The DNA of the CDR3 is TGTGCCAGCAGCCAACGGAGCGGAGCTAGCACAGATACGCAGTATTTT. Encoded protein: CASSQRSGASTDTQYF.

V and J are TRBV9 and TRBJ2-2, with TRBD2 as a possible D gene (6 bases). Looked up from germline, CDR1 is SGDLS and CDR2 is YYNGEE. This CDR3 contains 15 residues. Trimming left V 0 bases short and J 3 bases short, with 9 bases between. CDR3 sequence (DNA): TGTGCCAGCAGCGTAGGCACTAGCTACACCGGGGAGCTGTTTTTT. This encodes CASSVGTSYTGELFF.

The chain uses TRBV5-6 and TRBJ2-7; no firm D call. The germline V and J ends were trimmed by 0 bases and 7 bases, with 5 bases remaining between them. Germline loops: CDR1 SGHDT, CDR2 YYEEEE. This CDR3 has 11 amino acids. CDR3 sequence (DNA): TGTGCCAGCAGCTTGGGCGGAGAGCAGTACTTC. This gives the protein CASSLGGEQYF.

The chain couples TRBV15 to TRBJ2-5; tentatively, D is TRBD2 (5 bases). This CDR3 is 15 amino acids long. Per germline, CDR1 LNHNV and CDR2 YYDKDF (reference sequence). Trimming stripped 0 bases from V and 7 bases from J, with 15 bases between. The DNA for the CDR3 is TGTGCCACCAGCAGAGAAACCGGGATCTCGGCGACCCAGTACTTC. Protein product: CATSRETGISATQYF. The full variable domain, with the rest looked up from reference TRBV15 and TRBJ2-5, is DAMVIQNPRYQVTQFGKPVTLSCSQTLNHNVMYWYQQKSSQAPKLLFHYYDKDFNNEADTPDNFQSRRPNTSFCFLDIRSPGLGDTAMYLCATSRETGISATQYFGPGTRLLVL.